The 8 T cell receptor beta chains below were found in one sample sequenced in a study of blood T cell repertoires in COVID-19 (dated by TCRdb to about 2020). The library was made by the immunoSEQ multiplex PCR assay. TCRdb took over this immuneACCESS table, retaining in-frame rearrangements with V and J assigned. Such tables are incomplete; in checked studies, under half of the missing clones stem from an unresolved V gene, and the remainder is unexplained. The sample records about 200,000 clones, around nine tenths of which are singletons. 6.2% of the sample rests with the top ten. Sample: peripheral blood. Every receptor here comes from a man aged 60-69 years who had recovered from COVID-19.

CDR3: CASSLVAGGYNEQFF. The CDR3 coding sequence is TGTGCCAGCAGCTTAGTAGCGGGGGGATACAATGAGCAGTTCTTC. This sequence joins TRBV7-2 and TRBJ2-1, with TRBD2 identical over 10 bases. This CDR3 region has 15 residues. V gave up 1 base and J gave up 4 bases; unmatched junction bases: 1. Per germline, CDR1 SGHTA and CDR2 FQGNSA.

V usage is TRBV25-1 and J usage is TRBJ2-1; D not resolved. CDR3 length: 13 residues. Per the germline V gene, CDR1 is MGHDK and CDR2 is SYGVNS. Trimming pared 3 bases from V and 8 bases from J, leaving 11 bases between. CDR3: CASSEGVRDEQFF. The CDR3 DNA follows: TGTGCCAGCAGTGAGGGTGTTCGGGATGAGCAGTTCTTC.

The chain has TRBV3-1 (or the pseudogene TRBV3-2) and TRBJ2-3; D unresolved. The CDR3 is 12 residues long. The germline V gene has CDR1 LGHDT and CDR2 YNNKEL (reference sequence). Trimming took off 1 base at V and 6 bases at J, with 5 bases between the two ends. For the CDR3, the DNA is TGTGCCAGCAGCCAAGTAGAGGATACGCAGTATTTT. It codes for CASSQVEDTQYF.

The chain carries TRBV6-5 and TRBJ2-1; D unresolved. The CDR3 consists of 14 residues. CDR1 MNHEY and CDR2 SVGAGI come from the germline V gene. V was trimmed by 7 bases and J by 5 bases, leaving 15 bases between them. This CDR3 is CASNRKRDHNEQFF. The CDR3 DNA reads TGTGCCAGCAACAGAAAGAGAGACCACAATGAGCAGTTCTTC.

Remarks on this clone: A read error may account for a junction end that differs from germline. The gene calls are TRBV6-5 and TRBJ2-4, with 8 nucleotides matching TRBD2. CDR1 is MNHEY and CDR2 is SVGAGI in the germline V gene. CDR3 length: 15 amino acids. CDR3 in amino acids: CASRRAGVAQNIQYF. The CDR3 coding sequence is TGTGCCAGCAGGAGAGCGGGAGTAGCCCAAAACATTCAGTACTTC.

This clone was recorded many times. This CDR3 is CASSKALTSGVSTDTQYF. The CDR3 DNA follows: TGTGCCAGCAGCAAAGCCCTGACTAGCGGGGTTAGCACAGATACGCAGTATTTT. The chain combines TRBV7-7 with TRBJ2-3; 11 bases line up with TRBD2. The CDR3 contains 18 residues. The V segment lost 5 bases and the J segment 0 bases; nucleotides outside the gene matches: 10. Germline V CDR1 and CDR2: SSHAT, FNYEAQ (reference sequence).

DNA for the CDR3: TGTGCCAGCAGCTCAACCCTAGGGGGGGGCTTTGCCACTGAAGCTTTCTTT. This sequence encodes CASSSTLGGGFATEAFF. This rearrangement joins TRBV7-9 to TRBJ1-1, with D maybe TRBD1 (6 bases). V lost 4 bases and J lost 4, with 22 bases in between. This CDR3 contains 17 residues. Per germline, CDR1 SEHNR and CDR2 FQNEAQ (reference sequence).

The genes are TRBV7-3 and TRBJ2-7, with 12 bases lining up with TRBD1. Germline values: CDR1 SGHTA, CDR2 FQGTGA. The CDR3 length is 15 residues. Unmatched junction bases numbered 6, after V lost 5 bases and J lost 4 bases. Here the CDR3 DNA reads TGTGCCAGCAGCCCCCAGGGACAGGGGGCATACGAGCAGTACTTC. Residues: CASSPQGQGAYEQYF.